The 17 T cell receptor beta chains presented below share a single source sample, sequenced in a study of Ad26.COV2.S vaccination and SARS-CoV-2 variants. As for treatment: 15 to 20 received Ad26.COV2.S at low or high dose, single or two shots; about 5 received placebo; per-sample allocation not given. Specimen acquisition occurred on day 63 following the initial vaccine or placebo injection. Only in-frame clones appear in the TCRdb table, and some are missing; sequencing was by immunoSEQ multiplex PCR. The table has about 320,000 clones, 85% to 90% seen once. Sequencing was performed on peripheral blood, taken in a trial of Ad26.COV2.S vaccine versus placebo. The receptors come from a person aged 18-60 years who received the Ad26.COV2.S COVID-19 vaccine or a placebo.

The CDR3, as DNA: TGTGCCAGCAGTAACAGGGTTGGCAGCAATCAGCCCCAGCATTTT. Its translation is CASSNRVGSNQPQHF. J is TRBJ1-5 and V is TRBV6-5; tentatively, D is TRBD1 (6 bases). The V gene's germline CDR1 is MNHEY and CDR2 SVGAGI. The CDR3 loop spans 15 amino acids. V dropped 5 bases and J dropped 1 base, with 12 bases sitting between them.

The chain joins TRBV6-5 to TRBJ1-5; perhaps TRBD1 as D (6 bases). V lost 6 bases and J 1 base, leaving 13 bases between the germline ends. There are 15 residues in the CDR3. The germline V gene encodes CDR1 MNHEY and CDR2 SVGAGI. Written as DNA, the CDR3 is TGTGCCAGCAGCCCGGCAGGGACAAGCAATCAGCCCCAGCATTTT. This gives the protein CASSPAGTSNQPQHF.

This sequence joins TRBV11-2 and TRBJ2-7, with 10 bases aligning to TRBD1. The CDR3 spans 15 residues. V lost 2 bases and J lost 3; bases outside the gene matches: 4. Per the germline V gene, CDR1 is SGHAT and CDR2 is FQNNGV. The CDR3 here is CASSLRQGAGYEQYF. The CDR3 nucleotides are TGTGCCAGCAGCTTAAGACAGGGGGCTGGCTACGAGCAGTACTTC.

The chain employs TRBV30 and TRBJ2-1; D not certain. Trimming took 0 bases from V and 0 from J, leaving 18 bases between them. Germline CDR1 reads GTSNPN; CDR2 reads SVGIG (reference sequence). The CDR3 totals 18 residues. CDR3 in DNA: TGTGCCTGGAGTGTACGTAGGGCAGGAGCCCGCTCCTACAATGAGCAGTTCTTC. The encoded protein is CAWSVRRAGARSYNEQFF.

This clone showed up just once. CDR3 in amino acids: CASSQAAGGHPLYNEQFF. In DNA, the CDR3 is TGTGCCAGCAGCCAAGCCGCGGGGGGTCACCCACTCTACAATGAGCAGTTCTTC. The chain combines TRBV14 with TRBJ2-1, with 8 nucleotides matching TRBD2. The CDR3 consists of 18 residues. The ends lost 1 base at V and 3 bases at J; junction bases unmatched: 11. Germline CDR1 is SGHDN and CDR2 is FVKESK.

This chain links TRBV28 with TRBJ1-5; the D gene is possibly TRBD1 (5 bases). The CDR3 totals 13 residues. Germline CDR1 is MDHEN and CDR2 is SYDVKM. V lost 8 bases, J lost 2 bases, and 10 bases lay in between. For the CDR3, the DNA is TGTGCCAGCCTCGACAGTGGCAATCAGCCCCAGCATTTT. Translated, it gives CASLDSGNQPQHF. Based on the CDR3 plus reference TRBV28 and TRBJ1-5, the full variable domain is DVKVTQSSRYLVKRTGEKVFLECVQDMDHENMFWYRQDPGLGLRLIYFSYDVKMKEKGDIPEGYSVSREKKERFSLILESASTNQTSMYLCASLDSGNQPQHFGDGTRLSIL.

This rearrangement joins TRBV5-1 to TRBJ2-1, with D maybe TRBD2 (7 bases). Trimming removed 4 bases from V and 0 bases from J, with 26 bases in between. Germline loops: CDR1 SGHRS, CDR2 YFSETQ. The CDR3 sequence is 20 residues long. The CDR3 sequence: CASSPHRGGLHQSSYNEQFF. For the CDR3, the DNA is TGCGCCAGCAGCCCACATAGGGGGGGGCTACATCAGAGCTCCTACAATGAGCAGTTCTTC.

The chain combines TRBV18 with TRBJ2-3; 14 bases are shared with TRBD2. CDR1 KGHSH and CDR2 LQKENI come from the germline V gene. The V segment lost 0 bases and the J segment 14 bases; nucleotides outside the gene matches: 4. This CDR3 comprises 14 residues. CDR3 in DNA: TGTGCCAGCTCACCACCGACTAGCGGGGGGGATCTGTATTTT. It specifies CASSPPTSGGDLYF.

On this clone: Distinct nucleotide sequences in the sample also encode this CDR3. The chain joins TRBV3-1 (or the pseudogene TRBV3-2) to TRBJ2-7; D gene ambiguous. The CDR3 extends over 11 amino acids. The V and J ends lost 3 bases and 6 bases respectively, with 6 bases between them. Germline values: CDR1 LGHDT, CDR2 YNNKEL (reference sequence). The CDR3: CASSQGSEQYF. CDR3 DNA: TGTGCCAGCAGCCAGGGGTCCGAGCAGTACTTC.

This clone was observed a single time. The chain employs TRBV6-1 and TRBJ2-7; D remains ambiguous. Germline assignment: CDR1 MNHNS and CDR2 SASEGT. The CDR3 runs 11 residues. The V and J ends lost 2 bases and 3 bases respectively, with 2 bases between them. In DNA form, the CDR3 reads TGTGCCAGCAGTGAAAACTACGAGCAGTACTTC. Its protein product is CASSENYEQYF.

V usage is TRBV7-2 and J usage is TRBJ2-6; no reliable D call. The CDR3 spans 15 residues. Germline CDR1 reads SGHTA; CDR2 reads FQGNSA. V was cut by 1 base and J by 0 bases, with 4 bases left in between. The CDR3 nucleotides read TGTGCCAGCAGCTTAGAGGGCTCTGGGGCCAACGTCCTGACTTTC. Its protein is CASSLEGSGANVLTF.

V and J are TRBV4-2 and TRBJ2-2, with 13 nucleotides matching TRBD2. The V and J ends lost 3 bases and 7 bases, in that order; junction bases with no gene match: 14. CDR1 LGHNA and CDR2 YNFKEQ come from the germline V gene. The CDR3 covers 19 residues. This CDR3 is CASSQRPGLAGNEVGELFF. The CDR3 DNA follows: TGTGCCAGCAGCCAGCGACCGGGACTAGCGGGGAATGAGGTCGGGGAGCTGTTTTTT.

Comments on this clone: The same CDR3 also results from other DNA sequences found in this sample. The chain links TRBV3-1 (or the pseudogene TRBV3-2) to TRBJ1-5; D is unclear. CDR3 length: 13 amino acids. Germline CDR1 reads LGHDT; CDR2 reads YNNKEL (reference sequence). Trimming removed 0 bases at V and 4 bases at J, with 4 bases between. In nucleotides, the CDR3 is TGTGCCAGCAGCCAAGATTTGAATCAGCCCCAGCATTTT. This encodes CASSQDLNQPQHF.

In its sample, this clone was seen once. The V call is TRBV12-3 or TRBV12-4, the J call TRBJ1-4; D remains ambiguous. The CDR3 is 12 residues long. V gave up 6 bases and J gave up 7 bases, with 9 bases separating them. The CDR3 bases are TGTGCCAGCAGCATCCTCGGTGAAAAACTGTTTTTT. This codes for CASSILGEKLFF.

The CDR3 bases are TGTGCCTGGAGTGACAAGTTTAATAATGGCTACACCTTC. This encodes CAWSDKFNNGYTF. This rearrangement joins TRBV30 to TRBJ1-2; no firm D call. Trimming stripped 1 base from V and 6 bases from J, with 12 bases between. Germline CDR1 is GTSNPN and CDR2 is SVGIG (reference sequence). The CDR3 sequence is 13 residues long. Full variable domain (missing parts from reference TRBV30 and TRBJ1-2): SQTIHQWPATLVQPVGSPLSLECTVEGTSNPNLYWYRQAAGRGLQLLFYSVGIGQISSEVPQNLSASRPQDRQFILSSKKLLLSDSGFYLCAWSDKFNNGYTFGSGTRLTVV.

V and J are TRBV5-4 and TRBJ2-7; D possibly corresponds to TRBD2 (5 bases). Trimming pared 0 bases from V and 2 bases from J, leaving 12 bases between. CDR1 is SGHNT, CDR2 YYREEE, per germline (reference sequence). The CDR3 is made up of 15 amino acids. The CDR3 here is CASSLDGEPTYEQYF. The CDR3 region has the DNA TGTGCCAGCAGCTTGGACGGGGAACCCACCTACGAGCAGTACTTC.

The chain recombines TRBV7-9 with TRBJ2-7; D unclear. CDR1 and CDR2 (germline): SEHNR, FQNEAQ (reference sequence). CDR3 length: 11 residues. V lost 5 bases and J 5 bases, leaving 7 bases between the germline ends. As DNA, the CDR3 is TGTGCCAGCAGCCCCCTTCACGAGCAGTACTTC. This gives the protein CASSPLHEQYF.